A few counts support the clone carrying this TCR beta chain. Its matching antigen is unknown. The TCR cDNA carried a universal primer site and UMIs from 5'RACE template switching. TCRdb passed the 5' RACE reads through MiXCR, listing each CDR3 protein once. The data show fewer than 450,000 distinct CDR3 sequences, around 3.9% seen once. These data belong to a study of T cells after yellow fever vaccination. General study points: Primary-vaccination clones mostly resurfaced post-booster (around 95% CD4, approximately 90% CD8).

Germline CDR1 reads DFQATT; CDR2 reads SNEGSKA (reference sequence). V lost 4 bases to trimming and J lost 1 base, with 10 bases between them. CDR3 length: 13 amino acids. This chain links TRBV20-1 with TRBJ2-5; a possible D gene is TRBD1 (6 bases). The clonotype originates from a man between 18 and 29 years old who received the YFV17D yellow fever vaccine. This sample comprised PBMCs, obtained 5 days after the yellow fever booster vaccination. CDR3 loop: CSAISTGQETQYF. CDR3 nucleotides: TGCAGTGCTATATCGACAGGCCAAGAGACCCAGTACTTC.